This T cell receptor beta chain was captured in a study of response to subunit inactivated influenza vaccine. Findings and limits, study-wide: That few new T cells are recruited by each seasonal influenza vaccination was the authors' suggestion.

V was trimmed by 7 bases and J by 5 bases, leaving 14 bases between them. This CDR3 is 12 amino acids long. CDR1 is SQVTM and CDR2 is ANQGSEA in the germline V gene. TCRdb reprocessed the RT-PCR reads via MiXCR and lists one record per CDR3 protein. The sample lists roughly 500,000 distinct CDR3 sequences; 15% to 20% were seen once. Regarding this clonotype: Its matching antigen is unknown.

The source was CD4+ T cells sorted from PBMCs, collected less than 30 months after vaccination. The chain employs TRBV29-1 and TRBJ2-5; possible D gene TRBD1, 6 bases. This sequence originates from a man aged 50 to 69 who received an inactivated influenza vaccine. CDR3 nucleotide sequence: TGCAGCGCACAGGGATTGCAGGAGACCCAGTACTTC. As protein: CSAQGLQETQYF.